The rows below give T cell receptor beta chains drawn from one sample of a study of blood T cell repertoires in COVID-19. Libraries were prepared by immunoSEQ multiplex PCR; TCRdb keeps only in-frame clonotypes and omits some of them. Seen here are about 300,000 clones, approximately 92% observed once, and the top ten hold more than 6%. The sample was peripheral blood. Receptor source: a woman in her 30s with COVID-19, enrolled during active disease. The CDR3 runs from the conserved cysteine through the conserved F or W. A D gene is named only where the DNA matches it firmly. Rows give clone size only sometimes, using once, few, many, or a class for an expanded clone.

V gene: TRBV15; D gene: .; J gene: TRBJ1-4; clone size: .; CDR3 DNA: TGTGCCACCAGCAGAGATCTCAATGAAAAACTGTTTTTT; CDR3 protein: CATSRDLNEKLFF
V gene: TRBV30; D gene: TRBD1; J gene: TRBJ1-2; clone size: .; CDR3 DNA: TGTGCCTGGAGTCCAGGGGGCGTCGGCGGCTACACCTTC; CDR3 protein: CAWSPGGVGGYTF
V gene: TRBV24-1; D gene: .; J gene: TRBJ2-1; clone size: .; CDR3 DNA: TGTGCCACCAGTGATACCCTAGCTCCCTCGACCAATGAGCAGTTCTTC; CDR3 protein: CATSDTLAPSTNEQFF
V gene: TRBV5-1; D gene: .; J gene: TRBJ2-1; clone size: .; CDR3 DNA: TGCGCCAGCAGCTTGGGGCCCGGGAGCCGTTCCTACAATGAGCAGTTCTTC; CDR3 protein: CASSLGPGSRSYNEQFF
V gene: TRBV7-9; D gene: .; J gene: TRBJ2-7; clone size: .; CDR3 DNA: TGTGCCAGCAGCCCCTGGCGGTCCTACGAGCAGTACTTC; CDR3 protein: CASSPWRSYEQYF
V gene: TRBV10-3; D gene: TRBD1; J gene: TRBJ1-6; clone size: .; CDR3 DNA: TGTGCCATCAGCGACAGGGGTTCACCCCTCCACTTT; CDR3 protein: CAISDRGSPLHF
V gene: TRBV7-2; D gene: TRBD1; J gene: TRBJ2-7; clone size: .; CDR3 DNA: TGTGCCAGCAGCGGGACAGGGGTCGAGCAGTACTTC; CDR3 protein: CASSGTGVEQYF
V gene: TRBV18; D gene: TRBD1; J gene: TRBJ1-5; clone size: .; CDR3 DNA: TGTGCCAGCTCACCCCGCGACAGGGGGTCCCATCAGCCCCAGCATTTT; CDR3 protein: CASSPRDRGSHQPQHF
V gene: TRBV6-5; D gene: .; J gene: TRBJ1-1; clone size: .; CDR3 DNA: TGTGCCAGCACCACAACAGGGTTAACTTTCTTT; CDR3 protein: CASTTTGLTFF
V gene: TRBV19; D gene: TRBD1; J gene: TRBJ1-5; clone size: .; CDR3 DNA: TGTGCCAGTAGTATAGATCGAAACAGGGGAAGTCAGCCCCAGCATTTT; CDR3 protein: CASSIDRNRGSQPQHF
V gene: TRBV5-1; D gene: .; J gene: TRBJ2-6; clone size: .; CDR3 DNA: TGCGCCAGCTCAGGGGACCTCCGAGGGGCCAACGTCCTGACTTTC; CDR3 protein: CASSGDLRGANVLTF
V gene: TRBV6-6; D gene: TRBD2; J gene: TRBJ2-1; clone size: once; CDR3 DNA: TGTGCCAGCAGTTCAGGACTAGGCTATGAGCAGTTCTTC; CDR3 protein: CASSSGLGYEQFF
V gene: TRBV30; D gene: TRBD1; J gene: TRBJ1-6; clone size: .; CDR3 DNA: TGTGCCTGGGCGGGACAGTTAACTTCACCCCTCCACTTT; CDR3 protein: CAWAGQLTSPLHF
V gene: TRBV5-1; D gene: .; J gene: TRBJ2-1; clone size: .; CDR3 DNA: TGCGCCAGCAGCAGAGAACTGTACAATGAGCAGTTCTTC; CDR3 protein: CASSRELYNEQFF
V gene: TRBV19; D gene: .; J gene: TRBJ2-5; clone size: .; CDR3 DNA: TGTGCCAGTAGTATAGTTCGCCGGCGCGGGCAGCAAGAGACCCAGTACTTC; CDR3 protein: CASSIVRRRGQQETQYF
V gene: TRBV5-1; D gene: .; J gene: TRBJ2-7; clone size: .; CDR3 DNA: TGCGCCAGCAGCCTCCGGGACTTCAACTACGAGCAGTACTTC; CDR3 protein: CASSLRDFNYEQYF
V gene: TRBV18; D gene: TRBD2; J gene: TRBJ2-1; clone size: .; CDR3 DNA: TGTGCCAGCTCACCACTAGCGGGAGAAAGCAATGAGCAGTTCTTC; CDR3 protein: CASSPLAGESNEQFF
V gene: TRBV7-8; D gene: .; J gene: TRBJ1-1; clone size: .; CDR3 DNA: TGTGCCAGCAGCTTAGGCAGACAGAAGAACACTGAAGCTTTCTTT; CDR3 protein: CASSLGRQKNTEAFF
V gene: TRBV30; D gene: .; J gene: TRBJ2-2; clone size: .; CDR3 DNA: TGTGCCTGGAGTGTTCCCCACAGGGCCACCGGGGAGCTGTTTTTT; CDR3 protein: CAWSVPHRATGELFF
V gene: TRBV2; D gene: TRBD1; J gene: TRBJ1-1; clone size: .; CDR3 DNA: TGTGCCAGCATCCCCAGGACAGGGGGATCCACTGAAGCTTTCTTT; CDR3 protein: CASIPRTGGSTEAFF
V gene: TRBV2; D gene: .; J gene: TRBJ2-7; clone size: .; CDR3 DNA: TGTGCCAGCAACGGAGGGAGGCACGAGCAGTACTTC; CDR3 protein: CASNGGRHEQYF
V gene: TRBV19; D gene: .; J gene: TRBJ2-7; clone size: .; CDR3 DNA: TGTGCCAGTAGCGGGCCCTGGGGGGTCTACGAGCAGTACTTC; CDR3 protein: CASSGPWGVYEQYF
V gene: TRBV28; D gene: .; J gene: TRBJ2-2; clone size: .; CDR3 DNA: TGTGCCAGCAGTCAAGCTAAGGGGGAGCTGTTTTTT; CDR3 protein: CASSQAKGELFF
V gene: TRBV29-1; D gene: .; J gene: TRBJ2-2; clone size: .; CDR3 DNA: TGCAGCGGCCTGTACCCGGGGAGTAACACCGGGGAGCTGTTTTTT; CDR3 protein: CSGLYPGSNTGELFF
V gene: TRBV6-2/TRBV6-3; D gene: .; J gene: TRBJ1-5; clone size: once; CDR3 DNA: TGTGCCAGCAGTTACGCCGGGAGTCAGCCCCAGCATTTT; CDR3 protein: CASSYAGSQPQHF
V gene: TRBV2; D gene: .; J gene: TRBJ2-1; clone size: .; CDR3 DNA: TGTGCCAGCAGTGTAACAGGGCACCCTCCCGAGTTCTTC; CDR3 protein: CASSVTGHPPEFF
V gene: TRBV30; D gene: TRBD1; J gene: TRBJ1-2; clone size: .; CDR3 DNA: TGTGCCTGGAACAGGGGTAGCTATGGCTACACCTTC; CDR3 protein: CAWNRGSYGYTF
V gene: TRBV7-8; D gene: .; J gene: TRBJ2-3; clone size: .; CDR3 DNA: TGTGCCAGCAGCTTATATGGAGGGAGCACAGATACGCAGTATTTT; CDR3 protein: CASSLYGGSTDTQYF
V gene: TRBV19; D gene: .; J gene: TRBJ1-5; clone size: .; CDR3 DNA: TGTGCCAGTAGTATTCGGGGGAATCCCTATCAGCCCCAGCATTTT; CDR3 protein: CASSIRGNPYQPQHF
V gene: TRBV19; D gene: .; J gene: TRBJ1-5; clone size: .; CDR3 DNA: TGTGCCAGTAGTATTGGTCTACGGTACCAGCCCCAGCATTTT; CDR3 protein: CASSIGLRYQPQHF
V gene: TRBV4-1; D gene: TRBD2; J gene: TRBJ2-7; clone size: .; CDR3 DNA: TGCGCCAGCAGCCAAGAGACGGTGATAGCGGGAGTGACCTACGAGCAGTACTTC; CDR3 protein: CASSQETVIAGVTYEQYF
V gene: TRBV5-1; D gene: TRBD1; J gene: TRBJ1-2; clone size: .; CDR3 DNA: TGCGCCAGCAGCTCTACAGGGGTCGGTGGCTACACCTTC; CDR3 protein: CASSSTGVGGYTF
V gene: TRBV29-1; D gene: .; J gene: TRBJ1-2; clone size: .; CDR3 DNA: TGCAGCGTCCAGTCTAACTATGGCTACACCTTC; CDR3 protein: CSVQSNYGYTF
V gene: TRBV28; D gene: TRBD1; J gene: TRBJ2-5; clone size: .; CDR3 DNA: TGTGCCAGCCAAGGGACAGGGGGGAGGGAGACCCAGTACTTC; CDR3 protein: CASQGTGGRETQYF
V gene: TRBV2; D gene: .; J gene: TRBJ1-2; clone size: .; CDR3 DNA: TGTGCCAGCAGTGAACACAGCAACTATGGCTACACCTTC; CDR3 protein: CASSEHSNYGYTF
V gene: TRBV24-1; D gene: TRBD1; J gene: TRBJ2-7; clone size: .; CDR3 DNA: TGTGCCACCAGTGATTACAAGGGGGCGAAATACGAGCAGTACTTC; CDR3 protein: CATSDYKGAKYEQYF
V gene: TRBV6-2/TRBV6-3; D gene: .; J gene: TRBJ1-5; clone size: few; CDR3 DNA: TGTGCCAGCAGTTACTCTGGCACGTACACATCTCAGCCCCAGCATTTT; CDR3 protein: CASSYSGTYTSQPQHF
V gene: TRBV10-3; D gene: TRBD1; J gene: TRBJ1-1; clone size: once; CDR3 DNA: TGTGCCATCGGGGGGGACAGGCCGCCCACTGAAGCTTTCTTT; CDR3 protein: CAIGGDRPPTEAFF
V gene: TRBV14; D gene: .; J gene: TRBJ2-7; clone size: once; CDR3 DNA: TGTGCCAGCAGCCAAACCGGGACAACTTTCTACGAGCAGTACTTC; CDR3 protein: CASSQTGTTFYEQYF
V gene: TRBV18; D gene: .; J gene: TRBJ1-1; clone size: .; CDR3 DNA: TGTGCCAGCTCCCCTGGGAGAAACACTGAAGCTTTCTTT; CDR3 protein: CASSPGRNTEAFF
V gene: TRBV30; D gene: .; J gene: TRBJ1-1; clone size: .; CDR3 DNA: TGTGCCTGGTTGAGGGAGTTCTCTGAAGCTTTCTTT; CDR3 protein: CAWLREFSEAFF
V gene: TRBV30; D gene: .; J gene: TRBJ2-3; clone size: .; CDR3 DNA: TGTGCCTGGAGTGTAGGGGTTATATCCCAAGGCGGCACAGATACGCAGTATTTT; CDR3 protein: CAWSVGVISQGGTDTQYF
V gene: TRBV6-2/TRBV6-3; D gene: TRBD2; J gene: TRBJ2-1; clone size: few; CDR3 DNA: TGTGCCAGCAGTCTACTAGCGGGAGGGCCGGATGAGCAGTTCTTC; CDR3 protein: CASSLLAGGPDEQFF
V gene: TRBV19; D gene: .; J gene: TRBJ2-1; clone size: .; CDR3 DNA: TGTGCCAGTAGTATAGGTGGGAGTGGCTACAATGAGCAGTTCTTC; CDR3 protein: CASSIGGSGYNEQFF
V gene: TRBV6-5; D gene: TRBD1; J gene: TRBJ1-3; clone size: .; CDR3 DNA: TGTGCCAGCAGTTGGGACAGGGGGGATGGAAACACCATATATTTT; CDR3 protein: CASSWDRGDGNTIYF
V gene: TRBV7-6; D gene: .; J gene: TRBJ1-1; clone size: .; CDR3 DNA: TGTGCCAGCAGCTTAGTCGGAGTCGCCGAAACTGAAGCTTTCTTT; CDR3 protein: CASSLVGVAETEAFF
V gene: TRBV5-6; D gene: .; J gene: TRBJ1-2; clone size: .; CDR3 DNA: TGTGCCAGCAGCTTGGGGAGAGGATCGAGCTACGGCTACACCTTC; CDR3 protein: CASSLGRGSSYGYTF
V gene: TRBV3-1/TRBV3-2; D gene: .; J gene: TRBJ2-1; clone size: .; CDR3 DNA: TGTGCCAGCAGCCAAGACAGCGGGCCCTCCTACAATGAGCAGTTCTTC; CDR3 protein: CASSQDSGPSYNEQFF
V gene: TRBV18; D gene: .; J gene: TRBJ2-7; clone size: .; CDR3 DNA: TGTGCCAGCTCACCACCGGAACAGGCTCTTTCCTACGAGCAGTACTTC; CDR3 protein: CASSPPEQALSYEQYF
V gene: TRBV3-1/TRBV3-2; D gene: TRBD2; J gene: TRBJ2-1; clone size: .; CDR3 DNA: TGTGCCAGCAGCCTCCAAGCGGGGCTGTACTACAATGAGCAGTTCTTC; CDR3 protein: CASSLQAGLYYNEQFF
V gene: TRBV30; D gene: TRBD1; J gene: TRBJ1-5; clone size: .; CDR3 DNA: TGTGCCTGGAGTGTATTCGGGACAGGCCAGCCCCAGCATTTT; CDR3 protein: CAWSVFGTGQPQHF
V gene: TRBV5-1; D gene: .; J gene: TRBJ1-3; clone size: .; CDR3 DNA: TGCGCCAGCAGCTTGGGAGGTAGCTCTGGAAACACCATATATTTT; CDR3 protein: CASSLGGSSGNTIYF
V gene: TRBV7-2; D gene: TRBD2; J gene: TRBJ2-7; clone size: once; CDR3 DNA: TGTGCCAGCAGCTCTTATGCCCTGCTAGCGGGAGTTTCCTACGAGCAGTACTTC; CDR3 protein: CASSSYALLAGVSYEQYF
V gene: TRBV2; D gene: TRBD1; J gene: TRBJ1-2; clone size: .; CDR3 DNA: TGTGCCAGCAGTGAAGAAAGGACAGGGGCTGGCTACACCTTC; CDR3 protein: CASSEERTGAGYTF
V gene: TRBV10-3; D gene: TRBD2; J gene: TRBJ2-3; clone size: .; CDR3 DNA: TGTGCCATCAGTGGGGCGGGAGGAGGGGCAGATACGCAGTATTTT; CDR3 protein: CAISGAGGGADTQYF
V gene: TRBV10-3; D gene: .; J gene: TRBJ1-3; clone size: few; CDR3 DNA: TGTGCCATTCAGAAGACAATCGGAAACACCATATATTTT; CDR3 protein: CAIQKTIGNTIYF
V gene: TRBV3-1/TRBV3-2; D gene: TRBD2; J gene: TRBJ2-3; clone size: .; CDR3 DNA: TGTGCCAGCACCCTAGCGGGAGCGACCACAGATACGCAGTATTTT; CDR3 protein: CASTLAGATTDTQYF
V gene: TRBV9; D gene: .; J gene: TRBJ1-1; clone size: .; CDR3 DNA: TGTGCCAGCAGCGTAGAGAGGTACACTGAAGCTTTCTTT; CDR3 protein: CASSVERYTEAFF
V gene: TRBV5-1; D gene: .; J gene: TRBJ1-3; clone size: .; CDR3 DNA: TGCGCCAGCAGCCCAGGGGATAGATCTGGAAACACCATATATTTT; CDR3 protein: CASSPGDRSGNTIYF